This T cell receptor (beta chain) originates from a study of blood T cells in healthy people across ages. Sample-barcoded 5' priming and a J-beta primer mix drove a second PCR of about 6 to 12 cycles. TCRdb called the 5' RACE reads again in MiXCR, with one record for every CDR3 protein. The sample gives about 1 million distinct CDR3 sequences, around 43% of which show up once; about 20% is in the top ten. This clonotype was observed a few times. Its antigen is currently unknown. Study-level results: Possibly, changes in expanded clonotypes were confounded because donor CMV status was unknown.

V lost 7 bases and J 0 bases, leaving 11 bases between the germline ends. CDR1 is MNHEY, CDR2 SVGAGI, per germline. The CDR3 is 14 amino acids. The rearrangement uses TRBV6-5 and TRBJ2-3; maybe TRBD1 (6 bases). The source of this sequence is a woman between 55 and 75 years old in good health. The sample taken for sequencing was blood. The CDR3 DNA is TGTGCCAGCACAGGGGACCCTAGCACAGATACGCAGTATTTT. It yields the protein CASTGDPSTDTQYF.